Listed here are 28 T cell receptor beta chains from one sample, sequenced in a study of blood T cell repertoires in COVID-19. The repertoire was sequenced with immunoSEQ multiplex PCR; TCRdb's copy has only in-frame clones and lacks some. The data show about 170,000 clones, around four fifths seen once. The sequenced sample was peripheral blood. These receptors all stem from a woman older than 75 with COVID-19, enrolled during active disease.

V usage is TRBV11-3 and J usage is TRBJ2-2, with 7 bases matching TRBD2. The CDR3 loop spans 16 amino acids. Germline loops: CDR1 SGHNT, CDR2 YENEEA. Trimming at V came to 1 base and at J to 0 bases, leaving 2 bases not matched to a gene. The CDR3 spells CASSLAGGSNTGELFF. DNA of the CDR3: TGTGCCAGCAGCTTAGCCGGGGGGTCGAACACCGGGGAGCTGTTTTTT.

The chain has TRBV7-9 and TRBJ2-2; TRBD1 agrees at 10 bases. V lost 6 bases, J lost 4 bases, and 8 bases stayed unmatched. The germline V gene has CDR1 SEHNR and CDR2 FQNEAQ (reference sequence). CDR3 length: 16 residues. The CDR3 here is CASSPRTGGATGELFF. For the CDR3, the DNA is TGTGCCAGCAGTCCCCGGACAGGGGGGGCCACCGGGGAGCTGTTTTTT.

V gene TRBV4-2 combines with J gene TRBJ1-4; D remains ambiguous. This CDR3 has 14 residues. CDR1 and CDR2 (germline): LGHNA, YNFKEQ. The V gene lost 4 bases and the J gene lost 0 bases, with 6 bases spanning the gap. CDR3: CASSRGPTNEKLFF. The CDR3 nucleotides read TGTGCCAGCAGCCGCGGCCCAACTAATGAAAAACTGTTTTTT.

This rearrangement joins TRBV20-1 to TRBJ1-2; tentative D call: TRBD1 (6 bases). The germline CDR1 and CDR2 sequences are DFQATT and SNEGSKA (reference sequence). Trimming removed 4 bases from V and 5 bases from J, with 8 bases in between. CDR3 length: 11 residues. The CDR3 DNA sequence: TGCAGTGCTATGGACAGATATGGCTACACCTTC. Its protein is CSAMDRYGYTF.

The chain has TRBV2 and TRBJ1-2; TRBD1 might be the D (6 bases). CDR1 is SNHLY and CDR2 is FYNNEI in the germline V gene. The CDR3 covers 15 residues. Trimming cost V 9 bases and J 6 bases, with 23 bases left between them. CDR3 nucleotides: TGTGCCAGTGAGGGAGGGACATGGGGAGGCGATGGCTACACCTTC. It is translated as CASEGGTWGGDGYTF.

The chain is built from TRBV27 and TRBJ1-2, with D possibly being TRBD1 (5 bases). The CDR3 sequence is 13 residues long. The V end was cut by 3 bases, the J end by 4 bases, with 9 bases between. Germline values: CDR1 MNHEY, CDR2 SMNVEV (reference sequence). The CDR3 reads CASSFQGTYGYTF. The CDR3 nucleotides read TGTGCCAGCAGTTTCCAGGGTACCTATGGCTACACCTTC.

The chain carries TRBV28 and TRBJ1-2, with D unclear. Germline-derived CDR1 and CDR2 are MDHEN and SYDVKM. This CDR3 comprises 14 residues. Trimming pared 6 bases from V and 3 bases from J, leaving 14 bases between. The CDR3 nucleotides read TGTGCCAGCAGGGTAAATAACCGGGACTATGGCTACACCTTC. This sequence encodes CASRVNNRDYGYTF.

V and J are TRBV28 and TRBJ1-4, with D possibly TRBD1 on 5 matching bases. Trimming took 7 bases from V and 8 from J, leaving 11 bases between them. Germline V gene data show CDR1 as MDHEN and CDR2 as SYDVKM. The CDR3 is 12 residues long. For the CDR3, the DNA is TGTGCCAGCACCCAGGGTGGGGAAAAACTGTTTTTT. Amino acids: CASTQGGEKLFF.

The sample holds one count of this clone. The sample has other DNA sequences that encode this CDR3 too. This chain uses TRBV4-1 with TRBJ1-5; 7 nucleotides match TRBD1. The CDR3 extends over 15 amino acids. V was pared by 4 bases and J by 2 bases, with 5 bases of the junction left unmatched. Germline CDR1 MGHRA, CDR2 YSYEKL. The CDR3 DNA follows: TGCGCCAGCAGCCCCGGGACAGTGGGCAATCAGCCCCAGCATTTT. Amino acid sequence: CASSPGTVGNQPQHF.

The chain has TRBV5-1 and TRBJ2-5, with 7 bases fitting TRBD1. Germline V gene sequence: CDR1 SGHRS, CDR2 YFSETQ. The CDR3 totals 16 residues. V gave up 5 bases and J gave up 2 bases; unmatched junction bases: 12. The CDR3 spells CASRQGTYPSQETQYF. The CDR3 DNA reads as TGCGCCAGCAGACAGGGGACCTACCCATCTCAAGAGACCCAGTACTTC.

The V gene is TRBV24-1, the J gene TRBJ2-3; 7 bases match TRBD2. V lost 4 bases and J lost 4; bases outside the gene matches: 10. The V gene's germline CDR1 is KGHDR and CDR2 SFDVKD. CDR3 length: 16 amino acids. The CDR3 is CATSDPAGAGSDTQYF. The CDR3 nucleotides read TGTGCCACCAGTGACCCTGCGGGAGCGGGGTCAGATACGCAGTATTTT.

The rearrangement uses TRBV5-4 and TRBJ2-5; D uncertain. V was shortened by 7 bases and J by 5 bases, with 15 bases between the two germline ends. This CDR3 contains 13 residues. The V gene's germline CDR1 is SGHNT and CDR2 YYREEE (reference sequence). The CDR3 DNA sequence: TGTGCCAGCGGTGTAGTTAATTGGGAGACCCAGTACTTC. This sequence encodes CASGVVNWETQYF.

The chain couples TRBV5-1 to TRBJ1-5; no clear D. V lost 4 bases and J 4 bases, leaving 9 bases between the germline ends. The CDR3 covers 13 residues. CDR1 SGHRS and CDR2 YFSETQ come from the germline V gene. This chain's CDR3 is CASSTRPNQPQHF. In DNA form, the CDR3 reads TGCGCCAGCAGCACTAGGCCGAATCAGCCCCAGCATTTT.

The chain combines TRBV18 with TRBJ1-1; D ambiguous. The CDR3 totals 14 residues. V lost 5 bases and J lost 5, with 15 bases in between. CDR1 KGHSH and CDR2 LQKENI come from the germline V gene. The CDR3 bases are TGTGCCAGCTCAGTGGGAGCGGTGGTGACTGAAGCTTTCTTT. Protein: CASSVGAVVTEAFF.

The chain uses TRBV3-1 (or the pseudogene TRBV3-2) and TRBJ1-2; 10 bases agree with TRBD1. The germline gives CDR1 LGHDT, CDR2 YNNKEL (reference sequence). This CDR3 has 14 amino acids. The junction had 2 bases not matched to a gene; V was cut back by 4 bases and J by 3 bases. The CDR3: CASSLGTGDYGYTF. The CDR3 nucleotides are TGTGCCAGCAGCCTAGGGACAGGGGACTATGGCTACACCTTC.

The chain combines TRBV3-1 (or the pseudogene TRBV3-2) with TRBJ2-7, with unresolved D. The CDR3 is 12 amino acids. Trimming removed 1 base at V and 7 bases at J, with 8 bases between. Germline V gene lookup returns CDR1 LGHDT and CDR2 YNNKEL (reference sequence). In DNA form, the CDR3 reads TGTGCCAGCAGCCAAGGCGCGGTAGAGCAGTACTTC. It codes for CASSQGAVEQYF.

This clone occurred once. The gene calls are TRBV19 and TRBJ1-2; 9 nucleotides line up with TRBD1. V dropped 5 bases and J dropped 11; count of bases not matched to a gene: 12. The length of the CDR3 is 14 residues. CDR1 is LNHDA and CDR2 is SQIVND in the germline V gene (reference sequence). CDR3 nucleotides: TGTGCCAGTAGTGGTGTGGACAGGGGAAAGAGGTACACCTTC. As protein: CASSGVDRGKRYTF.

V and J are TRBV7-8 and TRBJ1-5; 7 positions match TRBD1. The germline V gene has CDR1 SGHVS and CDR2 FQNEAQ. J was trimmed by 6 bases and V by 1 base; bases with no gene match: 3. There are 14 residues in the CDR3. The CDR3 DNA is TGTGCCAGCAGCTTAGACAGGGGATCTCAGCCCCAGCATTTT. It encodes CASSLDRGSQPQHF. Full variable domain (rest looked up from reference TRBV7-8 and TRBJ1-5): GAGVSQSPRYKVAKRGQDVALRCDPISGHVSLFWYQQALGQGPEFLTYFQNEAQLDKSGLPSDRFFAERPEGSVSTLKIQRTQQEDSAVYLCASSLDRGSQPQHFGDGTRLSIL.

The J gene is TRBJ2-5, the V gene TRBV6-4; D unresolved. V was pared by 7 bases and J by 6 bases, with 3 bases between. Germline V CDR1 and CDR2: MRHNA, SNTAGT. The CDR3 totals 9 residues. Here the CDR3 DNA reads TGTGCCAGCAACAAGACCCAGTACTTC. Protein product: CASNKTQYF.

The chain couples TRBV6-1 to TRBJ2-3; no definite D call. This CDR3 is 14 amino acids long. The V end lost 0 bases, the J end lost 7 bases, and 11 bases lay between the germline ends. In germline, CDR1 is MNHNS, CDR2 SASEGT. The CDR3 loop reads CASSEATWANTQYF. In DNA form, the CDR3 reads TGTGCCAGCAGTGAAGCAACCTGGGCTAATACGCAGTATTTT.

The chain couples TRBV5-4 to TRBJ2-5, with 7 bases identical to TRBD1. V lost 0 bases and J lost 2; bases outside the gene matches: 1. This CDR3 is 14 amino acids long. The germline V gene encodes CDR1 SGHNT and CDR2 YYREEE (reference sequence). CDR3 residues: CASSLGTGQETQYF. The CDR3 coding sequence is TGTGCCAGCAGCTTGGGGACAGGACAAGAGACCCAGTACTTC. Together with reference TRBV5-4 and TRBJ2-5, the CDR3 gives the full variable domain: ETGVTQSPTHLIKTRGQQVTLRCSSQSGHNTVSWYQQALGQGPQFIFQYYREEENGRGNFPPRFSGLQFPNYSSELNVNALELDDSALYLCASSLGTGQETQYFGPGTRLLVL.

This clone was counted a few times. The genes are TRBV5-1 and TRBJ2-3; 7 nucleotides align to TRBD2. V trimming: 5 bases; J trimming: 0 bases; junction bases outside the gene matches: 0. This CDR3 comprises 13 residues. Germline loops: CDR1 SGHRS, CDR2 YFSETQ. The CDR3 is CASSSGSTDTQYF. DNA for the CDR3: TGCGCCAGCAGTAGCGGGAGCACAGATACGCAGTATTTT.

The CDR3 protein is CAWDYRVPPPGELFF. CDR3 nucleotides: TGTGCCTGGGATTACAGGGTCCCACCACCCGGGGAGCTGTTTTTT. The chain joins TRBV30 to TRBJ2-2, with D perhaps TRBD1 (6 bases). V lost 5 bases and J 6 bases, leaving 19 bases between the germline ends. The CDR3 has 15 amino acids. Germline V CDR1 and CDR2: GTSNPN, SVGIG (reference sequence).

The V call is TRBV7-8, the J call TRBJ2-4; perhaps TRBD1 as D (7 bases). CDR1 is SGHVS and CDR2 is FQNEAQ in the germline V gene. V shed 5 bases and J shed 7 bases, with 21 bases lying between them. This CDR3 contains 16 residues. The CDR3 sequence is CASSPLRDRAGNIQYF. CDR3 sequence (DNA): TGTGCCAGCAGCCCTCTTCGCGACAGGGCGGGGAACATTCAGTACTTC.

The CDR3 protein is CASSLAGQGMDQPQHF. In nucleotides, the CDR3 is TGTGCCAGCAGCTTAGCGGGACAGGGTATGGATCAGCCCCAGCATTTT. This chain joins TRBV11-2 and TRBJ1-5; 9 bases match TRBD1. Germline trimming cut 1 base from V and 5 bases from J; bases unmatched to any gene: 6. This CDR3 is built from 16 residues. Germline-derived CDR1 and CDR2 are SGHAT and FQNNGV.

A remark on this clone: Possible read error: a much larger clone is one base away. This sequence joins TRBV12-3 or TRBV12-4 and TRBJ1-6; D is possibly TRBD1 (5 bases). V was pared by 3 bases and J by 5 bases, with 5 bases between. The CDR3 has 13 amino acids. The CDR3 spells CASSFRDNSPLHF. CDR3 in DNA: TGTGCCAGCAGTTTCAGGGATAATTCACCCCTCCACTTT.

The CDR3 spells CASSPRGEGNQPQHF. The CDR3 region has the DNA TGTGCCAGTAGTCCTCGGGGAGAAGGCAATCAGCCCCAGCATTTT. The rearrangement uses TRBV19 and TRBJ1-5; D is unresolved. V was cut by 5 bases and J by 2 bases, with 13 bases left in between. This CDR3 region has 15 residues. CDR1 is LNHDA and CDR2 is SQIVND in the germline V gene (reference sequence).

The chain employs TRBV7-9 and TRBJ1-2; no clear D. The CDR3 consists of 14 residues. Per the germline V gene, CDR1 is SEHNR and CDR2 is FQNEAQ (reference sequence). Between the trimmed V and J ends, which lost 5 bases and 7 bases, there was a span of 17 bases. CDR3 residues: CASSPRMMEGGYTF. The CDR3 DNA follows: TGTGCCAGCAGCCCCAGAATGATGGAGGGTGGCTACACCTTC. The full variable domain, with the rest looked up from reference TRBV7-9 and TRBJ1-2, is DTGVSQNPRHKITKRGQNVTFRCDPISEHNRLYWYRQTLGQGPEFLTYFQNEAQLEKSRLLSDRFSAERPKGSFSTLEIQRTEQGDSAMYLCASSPRMMEGGYTFGSGTRLTVV.